This TCR beta chain was sequenced during a study of shared clonotypes between healthy human individuals. Overall study context: Three plates were used per donor for CD4 naive, three for CD4 memory, two for CD8 naive and one for CD8 memory.

Naive CD8 populations comprised CD45RO-negative cells positively selected for CCR7, excluding terminally differentiated effector memory CD45RA+ cells. Germline values: CDR1 MGHRA, CDR2 YSYEKL. V gave up 1 base and J gave up 2 bases, with 9 bases separating them. The CDR3 is made up of 14 amino acids. The table came from immunoSEQ multiplex PCR; TCRdb's copy has only in-frame clones and leaves some out. The table includes over 2 million clones, approximately 94% detected once. The sample was naive CD8+ T cells sorted from blood. V usage is TRBV4-1 and J usage is TRBJ2-7; no clear D. The receptor's source is a man between 18 and 35 years old in good health. The DNA of the CDR3 is TGCGCCAGCAGCCAAGTTGCGTTCCCCTACGAGCAGTACTTC. This translates into CASSQVAFPYEQYF.